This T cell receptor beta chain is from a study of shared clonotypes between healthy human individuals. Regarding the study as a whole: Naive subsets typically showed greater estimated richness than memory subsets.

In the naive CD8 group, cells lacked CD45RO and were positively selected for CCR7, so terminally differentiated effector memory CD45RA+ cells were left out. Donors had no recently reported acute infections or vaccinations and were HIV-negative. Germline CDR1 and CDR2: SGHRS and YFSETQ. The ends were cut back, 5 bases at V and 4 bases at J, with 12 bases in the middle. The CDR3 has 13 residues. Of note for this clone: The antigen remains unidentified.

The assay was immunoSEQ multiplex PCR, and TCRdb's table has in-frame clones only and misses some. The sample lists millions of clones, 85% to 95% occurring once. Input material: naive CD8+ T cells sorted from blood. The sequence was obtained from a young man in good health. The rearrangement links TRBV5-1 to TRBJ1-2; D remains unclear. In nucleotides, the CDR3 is TGCGCCAGCAGACCGGATGAGGCCTATGGCTACACCTTC. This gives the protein CASRPDEAYGYTF.